This T cell receptor (beta chain) was sequenced during a study of radiotherapy plus CTLA-4 blockade in lung cancer. TCRdb keeps only in-frame clones here, not all; method: immunoSEQ multiplex PCR. Of fewer than 65,000 clones in the sample, approximately 82% were seen once. The specimen was peripheral blood, collected from a patient treated with radiotherapy plus ipilimumab. The clonotype originates from a human donor with non-small cell lung cancer whose response to radiotherapy plus ipilimumab could not be evaluated.

This chain's CDR3 is CASTPSGQGGGETQYF. CDR3 DNA sequence: TGTGCCTCAACTCCCTCCGGACAGGGAGGAGGAGAGACCCAGTACTTC. V gene TRBV30 combines with J gene TRBJ2-5; 8 bases fit TRBD1. This CDR3 is 16 amino acids long. CDR1 is GTSNPN and CDR2 is SVGIG in the germline V gene (reference sequence). V was clipped by 7 bases and J by 4 bases; unmatched bases: 17. Combining the CDR3 with reference TRBV30 and TRBJ2-5 gives the whole variable domain SQTIHQWPATLVQPVGSPLSLECTVEGTSNPNLYWYRQAAGRGLQLLFYSVGIGQISSEVPQNLSASRPQDRQFILSSKKLLLSDSGFYLCASTPSGQGGGETQYFGPGTRLLVL.